This T cell receptor beta chain was found in a study of blood T cell repertoires in COVID-19. Study-wide background: The United States, Italy and Spain provided the acute and convalescent COVID-19 samples. The cDNA or gDNA used as material had been derived from T cells, B-cell-depleted T cells, or PBMCs.

There are 15 residues in the CDR3. The germline gives CDR1 LNHDA, CDR2 SQIVND (reference sequence). With 5 bases clipped from V and 3 bases from J, the junction kept 7 bases outside the gene matches. Original handling: Amplified reference gene primers provided the basis for estimating nucleated cell counts. Profiled with immunoSEQ multiplex PCR; TCRdb holds only in-frame clones, not every one. That table gives V, J and clone size, and the DNA gave D and trimming. The data show over 60,000 clones, 75% to 90% seen once. This clonotype originated in a woman aged 50 to 60 with active COVID-19. The sequenced material came from peripheral blood. The chain combines TRBV19 with TRBJ1-5; 7 positions agree with TRBD1. CDR3 sequence: CASSDSGTVNQPQHF. The CDR3 bases are TGTGCCAGTAGTGATTCCGGGACAGTCAATCAGCCCCAGCATTTT.